Listed below are T cell receptor beta chains from one sample, sequenced in a study of cytomegalovirus exposure and HLA in healthy donors. Produced via immunoSEQ multiplex PCR; TCRdb's table is partial and in-frame only. The sample holds approximately 170,000 clones, approximately 59% seen once. The sample consisted of PBMCs. The receptors shown here come from a man aged 35 to 55 in good health and CMV-seronegative. Each CDR3 is given with its conserved first and last residue. Each record gives: clone size, V gene, J gene, D gene, CDR3 protein, CDR3 DNA. The D gene is left open where the match is weak. Clone size is stated in some rows and not others, as once, few, many or a class when expanded.

size: -; V: TRBV7-7; J: TRBJ2-5; D: TRBD2; CDR3: CASSLAGGVQETQYF; DNA: TGTGCCAGCAGCTTGGCCGGGGGGGTCCAAGAGACCCAGTACTTC
size: once; V: TRBV5-1; J: TRBJ1-1; D: -; CDR3: CASSSAGGRDTEAFF; DNA: TGCGCCAGCAGCTCGGCGGGGGGAAGGGACACTGAAGCTTTCTTT
size: -; V: TRBV30; J: TRBJ1-4; D: TRBD1; CDR3: CAWSRDRVSTNEKLFF; DNA: TGTGCCTGGAGCCGGGACAGGGTGTCAACTAATGAAAAACTGTTTTTT
size: -; V: TRBV30; J: TRBJ2-2; D: -; CDR3: CAWNINLQGGELFF; DNA: TGTGCCTGGAACATCAACCTTCAGGGCGGGGAGCTGTTTTTT
size: -; V: TRBV6-1; J: TRBJ1-2; D: TRBD1; CDR3: CASHGTEVNYGYTF; DNA: TGTGCCAGCCACGGGACAGAAGTTAACTATGGCTACACCTTC
size: few; V: TRBV15; J: TRBJ2-7; D: -; CDR3: CATSRDRGEQYF; DNA: TGTGCCACCAGCAGAGATCGGGGCGAGCAGTACTTC
size: -; V: TRBV7-2; J: TRBJ1-2; D: TRBD1; CDR3: CASSQTGLGVANNYGYTF; DNA: TGTGCCAGCAGCCAGACAGGGCTGGGAGTAGCGAATAACTATGGCTACACCTTC
size: few; V: TRBV7-9; J: TRBJ1-1; D: -; CDR3: CSSSFSDTEAFF; DNA: TGTTCCAGCAGCTTCTCCGACACTGAAGCTTTCTTT
size: -; V: TRBV6-5; J: TRBJ1-2; D: -; CDR3: CASSLQGSYGYTF; DNA: TGTGCCAGCAGTTTACAGGGAAGCTATGGCTACACCTTC
size: -; V: TRBV30; J: TRBJ2-2; D: -; CDR3: CAWSGRRRTGELFF; DNA: TGTGCCTGGAGCGGACGGAGGAGGACCGGGGAGCTGTTTTTT
size: -; V: TRBV18; J: TRBJ2-1; D: TRBD2; CDR3: CASSPPTSGAHNEQFF; DNA: TGTGCCAGCTCACCACCGACTAGCGGGGCACACAATGAGCAGTTCTTC
size: -; V: TRBV7-6; J: TRBJ2-1; D: TRBD1; CDR3: CASSTDRGNEQFF; DNA: TGTGCCAGCAGCACGGACAGGGGCAATGAGCAGTTCTTC
size: -; V: TRBV27; J: TRBJ2-7; D: TRBD2; CDR3: CASSSIGTSNPYEQYF; DNA: TGTGCCAGCAGTTCAATCGGGACTAGCAATCCGTACGAGCAGTACTTC
size: few; V: TRBV2; J: TRBJ2-1; D: -; CDR3: CASSLQGGPYNEQFF; DNA: TGTGCCAGCAGCCTACAGGGTGGCCCCTACAATGAGCAGTTCTTC
size: -; V: TRBV6-5; J: TRBJ2-5; D: -; CDR3: CASSYGTEQYF; DNA: TGTGCCAGCAGTTACGGGACTGAGCAGTACTTC
size: -; V: TRBV7-9; J: TRBJ2-1; D: -; CDR3: CASSLVEAYNEQFF; DNA: TGTGCCAGCAGCTTAGTGGAGGCTTACAATGAGCAGTTCTTC
size: -; V: TRBV6-1; J: TRBJ1-1; D: -; CDR3: CASTAWNTEAFF; DNA: TGTGCCAGCACCGCGTGGAACACTGAAGCTTTCTTT
size: -; V: TRBV27; J: TRBJ2-3; D: TRBD1; CDR3: CASSSRTGSLGTDTQYF; DNA: TGTGCCAGCAGTTCGCGGACAGGGTCCCTTGGCACAGATACGCAGTATTTT
size: -; V: TRBV6-1; J: TRBJ2-3; D: -; CDR3: CASSEGRSTDTQYF; DNA: TGTGCCAGCAGTGAAGGCCGGAGCACAGATACGCAGTATTTT
size: few; V: TRBV28; J: TRBJ1-1; D: TRBD1; CDR3: CASSLWAGQGSEAFF; DNA: TGTGCCAGCAGTTTATGGGCGGGACAGGGCTCTGAAGCTTTCTTT
size: -; V: TRBV5-1; J: TRBJ1-5; D: TRBD1; CDR3: CASSLGTGEQPQHF; DNA: TGCGCCAGCAGCTTGGGCACAGGGGAGCAGCCCCAGCATTTT
size: once; V: TRBV7-9; J: TRBJ2-1; D: TRBD2; CDR3: CSSSSAGGGTNEQFF; DNA: TGTTCCAGCAGCTCGGCTGGGGGAGGGACCAATGAGCAGTTCTTC
size: -; V: TRBV18; J: TRBJ1-5; D: -; CDR3: CASSRGVGEPQHF; DNA: TGTGCCAGCTCCCGGGGAGTCGGGGAGCCCCAGCATTTT
size: few; V: TRBV4-2; J: TRBJ2-3; D: TRBD2; CDR3: CASSLRLAGNTDTQYF; DNA: TGTGCCAGCAGCCTCCGACTAGCGGGAAACACAGATACGCAGTATTTT
size: -; V: TRBV5-6; J: TRBJ2-3; D: TRBD2; CDR3: CASSRGLVTDTQYF; DNA: TGTGCCAGCAGCAGGGGACTAGTCACAGATACGCAGTATTTT